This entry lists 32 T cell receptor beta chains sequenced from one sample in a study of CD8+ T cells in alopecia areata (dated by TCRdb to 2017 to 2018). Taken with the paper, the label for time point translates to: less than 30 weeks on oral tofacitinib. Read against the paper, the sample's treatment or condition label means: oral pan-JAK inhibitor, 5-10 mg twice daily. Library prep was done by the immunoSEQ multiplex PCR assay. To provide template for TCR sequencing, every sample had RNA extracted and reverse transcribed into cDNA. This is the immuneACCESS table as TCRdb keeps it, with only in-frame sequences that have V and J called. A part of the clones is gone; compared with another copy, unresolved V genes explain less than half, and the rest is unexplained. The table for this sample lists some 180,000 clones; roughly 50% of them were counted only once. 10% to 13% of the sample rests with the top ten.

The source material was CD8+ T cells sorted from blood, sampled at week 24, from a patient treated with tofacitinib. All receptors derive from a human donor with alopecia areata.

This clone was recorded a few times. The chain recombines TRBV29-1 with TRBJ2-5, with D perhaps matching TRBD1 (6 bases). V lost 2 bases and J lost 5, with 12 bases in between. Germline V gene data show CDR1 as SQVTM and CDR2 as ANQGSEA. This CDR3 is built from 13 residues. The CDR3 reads CSVEYRVSETQYF. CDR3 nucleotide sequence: TGCAGCGTTGAATACAGGGTCAGCGAGACCCAGTACTTC.

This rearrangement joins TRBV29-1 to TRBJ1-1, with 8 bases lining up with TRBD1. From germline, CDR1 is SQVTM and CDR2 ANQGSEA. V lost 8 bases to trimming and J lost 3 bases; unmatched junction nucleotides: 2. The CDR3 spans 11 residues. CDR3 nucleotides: TGCAGCACAGGGGGTGACACTGAAGCTTTCTTT. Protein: CSTGGDTEAFF.

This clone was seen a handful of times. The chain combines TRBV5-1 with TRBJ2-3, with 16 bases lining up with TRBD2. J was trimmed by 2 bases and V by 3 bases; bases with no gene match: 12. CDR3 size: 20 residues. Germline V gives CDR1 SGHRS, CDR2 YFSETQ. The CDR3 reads CASSSNPGLAGGPVTDTQYF. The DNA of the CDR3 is TGCGCCAGCAGCTCTAATCCGGGACTAGCGGGGGGGCCTGTCACAGATACGCAGTATTTT.

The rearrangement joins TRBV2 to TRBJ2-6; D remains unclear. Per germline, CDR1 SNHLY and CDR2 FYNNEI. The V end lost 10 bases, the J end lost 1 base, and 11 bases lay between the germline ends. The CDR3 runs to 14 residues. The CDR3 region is CATISRSGANVLTF. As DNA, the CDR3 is TGTGCCACCATCAGCCGGTCTGGGGCCAACGTCCTGACTTTC.

CDR3 DNA: TGTGCCAGCTCACCAGGAGGTGGAGGCGCTTATGGCTACACCTTC. This encodes CASSPGGGGAYGYTF. This chain joins TRBV18 and TRBJ1-2, with D uncertain. CDR1 is KGHSH, CDR2 LQKENI, per germline. The CDR3 is 15 amino acids. With 2 bases removed from V and 5 bases from J, the gap between germline ends came to 15 bases. The entire variable domain, with the rest obtained from reference TRBV18 and TRBJ1-2, is as follows: NAGVMQNPRHLVRRRGQEARLRCSPMKGHSHVYWYRQLPEEGLKFMVYLQKENIIDESGMPKERFSAEFPKEGPSILRIQQVVRGDSAAYFCASSPGGGGAYGYTFGSGTRLTVV.

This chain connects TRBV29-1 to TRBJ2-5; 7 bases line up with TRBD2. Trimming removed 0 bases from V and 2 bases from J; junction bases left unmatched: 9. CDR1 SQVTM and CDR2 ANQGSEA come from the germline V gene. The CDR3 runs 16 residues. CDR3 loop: CSVEDRSGEMQETQYF. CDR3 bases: TGCAGCGTTGAAGATCGCAGCGGGGAGATGCAAGAGACCCAGTACTTC.

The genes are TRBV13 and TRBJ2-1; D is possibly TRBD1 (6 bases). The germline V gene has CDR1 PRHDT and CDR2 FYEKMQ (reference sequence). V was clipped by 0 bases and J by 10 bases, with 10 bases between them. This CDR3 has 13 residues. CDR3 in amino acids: CASSLGGAREQFF. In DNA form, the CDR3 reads TGTGCCAGCAGCTTAGGGGGGGCGCGGGAGCAGTTCTTC.

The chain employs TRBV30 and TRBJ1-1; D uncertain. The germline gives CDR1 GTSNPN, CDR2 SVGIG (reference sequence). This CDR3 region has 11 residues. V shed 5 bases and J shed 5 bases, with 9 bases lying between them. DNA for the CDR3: TGTGCCTGGGGGTCTTTAACTGAAGCTTTCTTT. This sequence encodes CAWGSLTEAFF.

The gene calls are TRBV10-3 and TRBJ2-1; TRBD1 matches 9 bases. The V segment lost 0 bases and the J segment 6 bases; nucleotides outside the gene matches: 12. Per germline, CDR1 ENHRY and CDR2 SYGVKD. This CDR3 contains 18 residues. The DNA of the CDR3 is TGTGCCATCAGTGAGTCCGCGCCGCGGGACAGGGTAAGCAATGAGCAGTTCTTC. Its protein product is CAISESAPRDRVSNEQFF.

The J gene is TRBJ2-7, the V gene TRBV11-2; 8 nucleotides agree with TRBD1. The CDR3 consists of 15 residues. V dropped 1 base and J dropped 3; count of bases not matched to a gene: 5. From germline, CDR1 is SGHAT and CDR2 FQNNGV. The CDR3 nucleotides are TGTGCCAGCAGCTTAGCCAGGGGGCGTAACTACGAGCAGTACTTC. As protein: CASSLARGRNYEQYF.

The CDR3 nucleotides read TGTGCCTGGAGCCCGGGTTCCCCCACAGATACGCAGTATTTT. Protein sequence: CAWSPGSPTDTQYF. J is TRBJ2-3 and V is TRBV30; the D is unclear. Germline loops: CDR1 GTSNPN, CDR2 SVGIG (reference sequence). This CDR3 is built from 14 residues. Trimming stripped 3 bases from V and 2 bases from J, with 12 bases between. Complete variable domain (other parts from reference TRBV30 and TRBJ2-3): SQTIHQWPATLVQPVGSPLSLECTVEGTSNPNLYWYRQAAGRGLQLLFYSVGIGQISSEVPQNLSASRPQDRQFILSSKKLLLSDSGFYLCAWSPGSPTDTQYFGPGTRLTVL.

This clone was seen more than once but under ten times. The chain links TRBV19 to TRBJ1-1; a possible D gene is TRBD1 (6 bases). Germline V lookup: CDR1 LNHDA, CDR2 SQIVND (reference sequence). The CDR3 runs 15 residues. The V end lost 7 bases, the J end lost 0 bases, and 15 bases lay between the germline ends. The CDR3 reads CASTETGSVNTEAFF. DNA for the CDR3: TGTGCCAGTACCGAAACAGGGTCGGTGAACACTGAAGCTTTCTTT.

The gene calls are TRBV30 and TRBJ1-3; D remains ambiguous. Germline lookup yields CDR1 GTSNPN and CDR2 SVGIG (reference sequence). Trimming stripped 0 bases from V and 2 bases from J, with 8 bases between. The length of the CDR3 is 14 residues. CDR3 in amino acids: CAWSVERAGNTIYF. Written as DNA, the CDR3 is TGTGCCTGGAGTGTAGAGAGAGCTGGAAACACCATATATTTT. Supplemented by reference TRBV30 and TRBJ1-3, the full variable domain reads SQTIHQWPATLVQPVGSPLSLECTVEGTSNPNLYWYRQAAGRGLQLLFYSVGIGQISSEVPQNLSASRPQDRQFILSSKKLLLSDSGFYLCAWSVERAGNTIYFGEGSWLTVV.

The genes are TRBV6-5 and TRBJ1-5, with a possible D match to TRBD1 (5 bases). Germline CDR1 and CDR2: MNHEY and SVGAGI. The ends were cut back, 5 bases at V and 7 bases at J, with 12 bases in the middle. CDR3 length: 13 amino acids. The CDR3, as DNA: TGTGCCAGCAGTCAGGGTTTTCGGCAGCCCCAGCATTTT. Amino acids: CASSQGFRQPQHF.

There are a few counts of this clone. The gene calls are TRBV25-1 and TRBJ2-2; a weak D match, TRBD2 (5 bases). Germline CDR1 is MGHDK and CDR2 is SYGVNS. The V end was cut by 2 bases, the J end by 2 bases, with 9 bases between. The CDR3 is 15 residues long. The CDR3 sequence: CASSEDGLNTGELFF. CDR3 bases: TGTGCCAGCAGTGAAGACGGACTTAACACCGGGGAGCTGTTTTTT.

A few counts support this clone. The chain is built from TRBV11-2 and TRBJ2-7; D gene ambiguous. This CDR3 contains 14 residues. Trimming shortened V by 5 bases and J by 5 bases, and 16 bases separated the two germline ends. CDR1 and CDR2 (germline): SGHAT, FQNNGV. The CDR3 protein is CASSPVGDPNEQYF. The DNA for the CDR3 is TGTGCCAGCAGCCCGGTTGGGGATCCCAACGAGCAGTACTTC. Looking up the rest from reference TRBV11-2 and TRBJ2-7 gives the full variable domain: EAGVAQSPRYKIIEKRQSVAFWCNPISGHATLYWYQQILGQGPKLLIQFQNNGVVDDSQLPKDRFSAERLKGVDSTLKIQPAKLEDSAVYLCASSPVGDPNEQYFGPGTRLTVT.

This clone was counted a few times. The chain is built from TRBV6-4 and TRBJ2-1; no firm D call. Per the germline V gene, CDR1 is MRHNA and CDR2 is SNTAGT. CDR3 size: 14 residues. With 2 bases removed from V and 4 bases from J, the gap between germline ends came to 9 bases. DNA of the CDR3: TGTGCCAGCAGTGACGGAAGGCGGTACAATGAGCAGTTCTTC. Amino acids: CASSDGRRYNEQFF.

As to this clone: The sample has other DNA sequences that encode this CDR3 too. The CDR3: CSVEEGNYGYTF. The CDR3 DNA reads TGCAGCGTTGAGGAGGGAAACTATGGCTACACCTTC. The chain links TRBV29-1 to TRBJ1-2; D remains unclear. V gave up 3 bases and J gave up 2 bases, with 7 bases separating them. CDR3 length: 12 amino acids. Germline CDR1 is SQVTM and CDR2 is ANQGSEA.

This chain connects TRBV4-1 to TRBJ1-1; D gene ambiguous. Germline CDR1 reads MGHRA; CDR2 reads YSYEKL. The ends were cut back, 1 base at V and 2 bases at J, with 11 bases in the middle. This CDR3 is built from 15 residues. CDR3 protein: CASSQAPGVNTEAFF. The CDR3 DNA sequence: TGCGCCAGCAGCCAAGCTCCCGGAGTTAACACTGAAGCTTTCTTT.

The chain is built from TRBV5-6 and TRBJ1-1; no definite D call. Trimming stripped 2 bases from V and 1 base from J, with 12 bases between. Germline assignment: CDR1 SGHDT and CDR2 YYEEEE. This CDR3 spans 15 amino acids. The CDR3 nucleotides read TGTGCCAGCAGCTTTTCGTCGGGTCGGAACACTGAAGCTTTCTTT. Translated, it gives CASSFSSGRNTEAFF.

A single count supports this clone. Here the CDR3 DNA reads TGTGCCAGTAGTATAGCCCACAGGTCCCCCAATGAGCAGTTCTTC. This translates into CASSIAHRSPNEQFF. The chain links TRBV19 to TRBJ2-1; TRBD1 might be the D (5 bases). Germline V gives CDR1 LNHDA, CDR2 SQIVND (reference sequence). V shed 1 base and J shed 6 bases, with 13 bases lying between them. This CDR3 has 15 amino acids.

CDR3 in amino acids: CASSLYGGGNEQFF. CDR3 coding DNA: TGTGCCAGCAGTTTATACGGGGGCGGGAATGAGCAGTTCTTC. This sequence joins TRBV27 and TRBJ2-1; D could derive from TRBD1 or TRBD2 (6 bases each). Germline lookup yields CDR1 MNHEY and CDR2 SMNVEV (reference sequence). The CDR3 runs 14 residues. V lost 1 base to trimming and J lost 7 bases, with 11 bases between them.

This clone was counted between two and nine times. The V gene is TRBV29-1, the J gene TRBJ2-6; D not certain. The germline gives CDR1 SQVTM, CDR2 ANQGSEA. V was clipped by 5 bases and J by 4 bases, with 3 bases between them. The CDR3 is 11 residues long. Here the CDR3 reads CSVPGANVLTF. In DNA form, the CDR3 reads TGCAGCGTTCCCGGGGCCAACGTCCTGACTTTC. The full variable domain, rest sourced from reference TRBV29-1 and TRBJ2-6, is SAVISQKPSRDICQRGTSLTIQCQVDSQVTMMFWYRQQPGQSLTLIATANQGSEATYESGFVIDKFPISRPNLTFSTLTVSNMSPEDSSIYLCSVPGANVLTFGAGSRLTVL.

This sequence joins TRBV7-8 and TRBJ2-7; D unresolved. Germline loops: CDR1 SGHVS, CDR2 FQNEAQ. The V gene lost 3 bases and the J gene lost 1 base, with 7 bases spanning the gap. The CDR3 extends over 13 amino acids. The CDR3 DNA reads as TGTGCCAGCAGCTTTCCACCATCCTACGAGCAGTACTTC. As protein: CASSFPPSYEQYF.

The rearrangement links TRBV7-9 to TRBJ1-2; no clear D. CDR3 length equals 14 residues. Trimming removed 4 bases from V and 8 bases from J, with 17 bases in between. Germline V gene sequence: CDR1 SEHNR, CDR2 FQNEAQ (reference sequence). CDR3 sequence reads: CASSSNPGFGGYTF. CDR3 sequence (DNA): TGTGCCAGCAGCTCAAACCCTGGATTTGGGGGCTACACCTTC.

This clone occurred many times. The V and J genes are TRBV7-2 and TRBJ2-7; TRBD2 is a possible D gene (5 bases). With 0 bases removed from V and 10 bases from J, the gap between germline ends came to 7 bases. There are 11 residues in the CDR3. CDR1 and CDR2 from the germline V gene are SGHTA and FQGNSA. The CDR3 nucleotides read TGTGCCAGCAGCTTAGCCCGGGATCAGTACTTC. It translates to CASSLARDQYF.

Here the CDR3 DNA reads TGTGCCAGCAGTGAATTCGGGAGCCCGCCCCAGCATTTT. It encodes CASSEFGSPPQHF. The chain carries TRBV25-1 and TRBJ1-5; D gene unclear. The CDR3 runs 13 residues. Germline CDR1 reads MGHDK; CDR2 reads SYGVNS. The V and J ends lost 1 base and 9 bases respectively, with 10 bases between them.

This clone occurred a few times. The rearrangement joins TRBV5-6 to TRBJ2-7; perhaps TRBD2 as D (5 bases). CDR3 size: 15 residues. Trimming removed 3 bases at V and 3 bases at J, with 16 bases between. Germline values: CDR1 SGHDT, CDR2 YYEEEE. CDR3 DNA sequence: TGTGCCAGCAGCTCCTACCGAGGGATGAGCTACGAGCAGTACTTC. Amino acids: CASSSYRGMSYEQYF.

CDR3 in amino acids: CASSQVSSAEQYF. DNA for the CDR3: TGTGCCAGCAGTCAAGTCTCCTCGGCCGAGCAGTACTTC. This sequence joins TRBV7-8 and TRBJ2-7; D not certain. With 6 bases removed from V and 6 bases from J, the gap between germline ends came to 15 bases. This CDR3 region has 13 residues. CDR1 is SGHVS, CDR2 FQNEAQ, per germline.

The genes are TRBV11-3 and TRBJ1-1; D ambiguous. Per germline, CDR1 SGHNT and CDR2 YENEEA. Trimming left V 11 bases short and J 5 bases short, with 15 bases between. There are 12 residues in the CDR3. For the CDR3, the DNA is TGTGCCTCTCGAGGCGGGAGAACTGAAGCTTTCTTT. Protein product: CASRGGRTEAFF.

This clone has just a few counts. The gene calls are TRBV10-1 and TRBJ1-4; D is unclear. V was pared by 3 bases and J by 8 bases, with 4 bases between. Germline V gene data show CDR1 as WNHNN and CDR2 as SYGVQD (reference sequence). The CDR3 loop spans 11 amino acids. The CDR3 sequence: CASSDKEKLFF. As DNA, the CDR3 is TGCGCCAGCAGTGACAAGGAAAAACTGTTTTTT.

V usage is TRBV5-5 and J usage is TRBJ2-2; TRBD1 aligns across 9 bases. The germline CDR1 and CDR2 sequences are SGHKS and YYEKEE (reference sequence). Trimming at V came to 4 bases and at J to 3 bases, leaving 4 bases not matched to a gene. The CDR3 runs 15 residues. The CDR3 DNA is TGTGCCAGCAGCCTACGGACAGGGGACACCGGGGAGCTGTTTTTT. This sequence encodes CASSLRTGDTGELFF.